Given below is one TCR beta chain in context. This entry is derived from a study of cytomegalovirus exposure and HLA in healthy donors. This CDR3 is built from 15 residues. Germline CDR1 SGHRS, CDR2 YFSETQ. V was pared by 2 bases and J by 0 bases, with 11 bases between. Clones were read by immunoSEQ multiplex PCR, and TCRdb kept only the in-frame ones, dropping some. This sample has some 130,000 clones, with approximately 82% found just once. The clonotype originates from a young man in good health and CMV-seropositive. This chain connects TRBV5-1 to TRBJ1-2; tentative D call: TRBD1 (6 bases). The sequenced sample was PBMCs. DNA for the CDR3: TGCGCCAGCAGCTTCGGGGGGCAAACTAACTATGGCTACACCTTC. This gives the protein CASSFGGQTNYGYTF.